Presented here are 10 T cell receptor beta chains from one specimen sequenced in a study of prognosis after radiotherapy for stage I lung cancer. The authors amplified TCR beta CDR3 from genomic DNA using two-round multiplex PCR. The use of primers specific to each TRBV and TRBJ gene characterized first-round PCR. TCRdb processed the multiplex PCR reads anew with MiXCR; each CDR3 protein has one entry. In the table there are some 60,000 distinct CDR3 sequences, around 27% of which are singletons. The specimen comprised PBMCs, sampled before or after stereotactic body radiation therapy (not recorded which). The receptors originated from a donor aged 50 or older with non-small cell lung cancer.

This clonotype showed up many times. This rearrangement joins TRBV20-1 to TRBJ1-1; TRBD1 matches at 8 bases. The ends lost 3 bases at V and 4 bases at J; junction bases unmatched: 7. The CDR3 runs 14 residues. CDR1 is DFQATT, CDR2 SNEGSKA, per germline (reference sequence). The CDR3 region is CSARVTGGFTEAFF. The CDR3, as DNA: TGCAGTGCTAGGGTTACAGGGGGTTTCACTGAAGCTTTCTTT.

This clonotype was recorded at least ten times. The chain has TRBV6-2 or TRBV6-3 and TRBJ1-2, with 8 positions matching TRBD1. CDR1 and CDR2 from the germline V gene are MNHEY and SVGEGT. V was pared by 2 bases and J by 8 bases, with 7 bases of the junction left unmatched. The CDR3 loop spans 14 amino acids. This chain's CDR3 is CASSYDGQGEGYTF. The CDR3 DNA sequence: TGTGCCAGCAGTTACGACGGACAGGGAGAAGGCTACACCTTC.

Ten or more counts support this clonotype. The chain has TRBV6-1 and TRBJ1-1; weak D call: TRBD1 (5 bases). Germline V gives CDR1 MNHNS, CDR2 SASEGT. The CDR3 loop spans 13 amino acids. V lost 5 bases, J lost 5 bases, and 12 bases lay in between. The DNA for the CDR3 is TGTGCCAGCAGTCAGCCCGGGACGACTGAAGCTTTCTTT. Encoded protein: CASSQPGTTEAFF.

Regarding this clonotype: Since a far larger clone is one base different, this is likely a read error. The chain has TRBV6-5 and TRBJ1-6, with unresolved D. The V end lost 2 bases, the J end lost 7 bases, and 9 bases lay between the germline ends. Germline V gene data show CDR1 as MNHEY and CDR2 as SVGAGI. This CDR3 region has 14 residues. Written as DNA, the CDR3 is TGTGCCAGCAGTTACCCCGACGGCAATTCACCCCTCCACTTT. Translating it yields CASSYPDGNSPLHF.

This clonotype was observed at least ten times. The gene calls are TRBV19 and TRBJ1-5; D ambiguous. The V gene lost 4 bases and the J gene lost 5 bases, with 21 bases spanning the gap. The CDR3 extends over 17 amino acids. From germline, CDR1 is LNHDA and CDR2 SQIVND (reference sequence). The CDR3: CASSRLPGSVRHQPQHF. DNA of the CDR3: TGTGCCAGTAGTAGACTCCCAGGCTCAGTCCGACATCAGCCCCAGCATTTT.

Ten or more counts support this clonotype. The V gene is TRBV4-2, the J gene TRBJ1-5, with D possibly matching TRBD1 (5 bases). The germline CDR1 and CDR2 sequences are LGHNA and YNFKEQ. The CDR3 length is 14 residues. V was pared by 1 base and J by 5 bases, with 9 bases between. The CDR3 DNA reads as TGTGCCAGCAGCCAAGGGCAGGGTGATCAGCCCCAGCATTTT. This codes for CASSQGQGDQPQHF.

On this clonotype itself: Sequence at one end of the junction differs from germline and may be a read error. The rearrangement links TRBV10-3 to TRBJ2-7; D is unresolved. Germline V gives CDR1 ENHRY, CDR2 SYGVKD. The CDR3 has 12 amino acids. This CDR3 is CAISDRIYDQYF. Written as DNA, the CDR3 is TGTGCCATCAGTGACCGTATCTACGATCAGTACTTC.

This clonotype was counted ten times or more. V usage is TRBV6-5 and J usage is TRBJ2-1, with unresolved D. The CDR3 covers 13 residues. Germline-derived CDR1 and CDR2 are MNHEY and SVGAGI. The V gene lost 2 bases and the J gene lost 12 bases, with 14 bases spanning the gap. CDR3 DNA sequence: TGTGCCAGCAGTTACGAAAGGGAAGGTCGGCAGTTCTTC. Its protein is CASSYEREGRQFF.

Ten or more counts support this clonotype. The V and J genes are TRBV6-1 and TRBJ2-3, with D possibly matching TRBD2 (7 bases). Per the germline V gene, CDR1 is MNHNS and CDR2 is SASEGT. The CDR3 runs to 15 residues. Trimming took off 6 bases at V and 5 bases at J, with 18 bases between the two ends. CDR3 sequence: CASRPGGRGRDTQYF. The CDR3 region has the DNA TGTGCCAGCAGACCGGGGGGCCGGGGTAGAGATACGCAGTATTTT.

This clonotype was recorded many times. J is TRBJ2-1 and V is TRBV4-1; 9 nucleotides line up with TRBD1. Losses at the gene ends were 1 base for V and 0 bases for J; bases not matched to a gene: 4. From germline, CDR1 is MGHRA and CDR2 YSYEKL. The length of the CDR3 is 17 residues. The CDR3, as DNA: TGCGCCAGCAGCCAAGGGGACAGGGCGAGCTCCTACAATGAGCAGTTCTTC. Amino acid sequence: CASSQGDRASSYNEQFF.